These 23 T cell receptor beta chains originate from one sample sequenced in a study of a mutant IDH1 vaccine in newly diagnosed glioma. Time point in this sample: week 35, safety follow-up. The vaccine gave 300 ug of a 20-mer mutant IDH1 peptide subcutaneously per dose. For these TCRs, the target antigens are not known. Method: immunoSEQ multiplex PCR; TCRdb's copy keeps in-frame clones and lacks some. The table has about 29,000 clones, around 76% seen once; the top ten hold 6% to 9.5%. Sequencing was performed on PBMCs, taken from a glioma patient whose treatment included an IDH1 peptide vaccine. These receptors were obtained from a man between 50 and 59 years old with glioma.

The J gene is TRBJ2-1, the V gene TRBV27, with D tentatively TRBD2 (6 bases). CDR3 length: 14 amino acids. Germline V gives CDR1 MNHEY, CDR2 SMNVEV (reference sequence). Deletions cut 6 bases from V and 3 bases from J, with 12 bases between. CDR3 protein: CASRSGYDYNEQFF. The CDR3 DNA reads as TGTGCCAGCAGGAGCGGGTACGACTACAATGAGCAGTTCTTC.

This chain joins TRBV11-1 and TRBJ2-3; D remains ambiguous. V lost 6 bases and J lost 6, with 7 bases in between. CDR3 length equals 11 residues. CDR1 and CDR2 (germline): SGHAT, FQDESV (reference sequence). CDR3 loop: CASRAEDTQYF. CDR3 nucleotide sequence: TGTGCCAGCAGAGCTGAGGATACGCAGTATTTT. Complete variable domain (other parts from reference TRBV11-1 and TRBJ2-3): EAEVAQSPRYKITEKSQAVAFWCDPISGHATLYWYRQILGQGPELLVQFQDESVVDDSQLPKDRFSAERLKGVDSTLKIQPAELGDSAMYLCASRAEDTQYFGPGTRLTVL.

V and J are TRBV7-3 and TRBJ1-1; D unresolved. Germline V lookup: CDR1 SGHTA, CDR2 FQGTGA. The CDR3 extends over 14 amino acids. V dropped 5 bases and J dropped 1 base, with 11 bases sitting between them. The DNA of the CDR3 is TGTGCCAGCAGCAGAGGGTGGGAGAACACTGAAGCTTTCTTT. Residues: CASSRGWENTEAFF.

This chain uses TRBV29-1 with TRBJ1-4; no definite D call. Trimming left V 4 bases short and J 1 base short, with 16 bases between. The CDR3 runs 16 residues. Germline V CDR1 and CDR2: SQVTM, ANQGSEA. The CDR3 nucleotides read TGCAGCGTTGTTGGCAGGCAAGACGGAACTAATGAAAAACTGTTTTTT. Its translation: CSVVGRQDGTNEKLFF. The full variable domain, its missing parts supplied by reference TRBV29-1 and TRBJ1-4, is SAVISQKPSRDICQRGTSLTIQCQVDSQVTMMFWYRQQPGQSLTLIATANQGSEATYESGFVIDKFPISRPNLTFSTLTVSNMSPEDSSIYLCSVVGRQDGTNEKLFFGSGTQLSVL.

The V call is TRBV25-1, the J call TRBJ1-1; D is unclear. CDR3 length: 11 amino acids. V lost 3 bases, J lost 10 bases, and 9 bases lay in between. The V gene's germline CDR1 is MGHDK and CDR2 SYGVNS. Here the CDR3 DNA reads TGTGCCAGCAGTGACGGCCTCAGAGCTTTCTTT. Translated, it gives CASSDGLRAFF.

Only one count was recorded for this clone. The chain joins TRBV25-1 to TRBJ1-1, with TRBD1 matching 9 bases. The CDR3 has 16 residues. Unmatched junction bases numbered 9, after V lost 7 bases and J lost 0 bases. Germline-derived CDR1 and CDR2 are MGHDK and SYGVNS. The CDR3 sequence is CASIVQGASVNTEAFF. CDR3 in DNA: TGTGCCAGCATAGTACAGGGGGCATCAGTGAACACTGAAGCTTTCTTT.

The J gene is TRBJ2-7, the V gene TRBV6-5; 8 bases fit TRBD2. The germline gives CDR1 MNHEY, CDR2 SVGAGI. V lost 5 bases and J lost 3; bases outside the gene matches: 9. CDR3 size: 15 residues. The CDR3 protein is CASSPPLAARYEQYF. CDR3 DNA sequence: TGTGCCAGCAGTCCCCCACTAGCGGCACGCTACGAGCAGTACTTC.

V and J are TRBV7-6 and TRBJ2-3; possibly TRBD1 for D (6 bases). V gave up 1 base and J gave up 1 base, with 6 bases separating them. This CDR3 is built from 14 residues. Germline CDR1 and CDR2: SGHVS and FNYEAQ. The CDR3 spells CASSLGTGTDTQYF. As DNA, the CDR3 is TGTGCCAGCAGCTTAGGGACAGGCACAGATACGCAGTATTTT.

V usage is TRBV2 and J usage is TRBJ1-2; 8 bases align to TRBD1. This CDR3 region has 11 residues. Trimming cost V 9 bases and J 6 bases; bases outside gene matches: 3. CDR1 is SNHLY, CDR2 FYNNEI, per germline. The CDR3 here is CASGQGNGYTF. DNA of the CDR3: TGTGCCAGTGGACAGGGAAATGGCTACACCTTC.

The genes are TRBV9 and TRBJ2-7; either TRBD1 or TRBD2 may fit D (5 bases each). Trimming stripped 0 bases from V and 4 bases from J, with 11 bases between. Looked up from germline, CDR1 is SGDLS and CDR2 is YYNGEE. The CDR3 totals 14 residues. In DNA form, the CDR3 reads TGTGCCAGCAGCGTAGCTACCGGGGCGTACGAGCAGTACTTC. Amino acids: CASSVATGAYEQYF.

Only a few counts were recorded for this clone. The rearrangement joins TRBV20-1 to TRBJ2-1, with a possible D match to TRBD1 (6 bases). Trimming removed 5 bases from V and 8 bases from J, with 10 bases in between. The CDR3 is 11 residues long. Germline assignment: CDR1 DFQATT and CDR2 SNEGSKA (reference sequence). In nucleotides, the CDR3 is TGCAGTGCTGTGGGACACGATGAGCAGTTCTTC. Protein product: CSAVGHDEQFF.

The chain links TRBV30 to TRBJ2-3, with TRBD1 as a possible D gene (6 bases). Trimming shortened V by 3 bases and J by 2 bases, and 12 bases separated the two germline ends. Germline CDR1 GTSNPN, CDR2 SVGIG (reference sequence). The CDR3 contains 14 residues. CDR3 amino acids: CAWSPGALTDTQYF. DNA for the CDR3: TGTGCCTGGAGCCCAGGGGCGCTCACAGATACGCAGTATTTT. The entire variable domain, with the rest obtained from reference TRBV30 and TRBJ2-3, is as follows: SQTIHQWPATLVQPVGSPLSLECTVEGTSNPNLYWYRQAAGRGLQLLFYSVGIGQISSEVPQNLSASRPQDRQFILSSKKLLLSDSGFYLCAWSPGALTDTQYFGPGTRLTVL.

This clone occurred a few times. J is TRBJ1-1 and V is TRBV6-5; 8 bases fit TRBD1. The germline V gene has CDR1 MNHEY and CDR2 SVGAGI. This CDR3 region has 14 residues. V shed 6 bases and J 1 base; nucleotides not matched to a gene: 4. Here the CDR3 DNA reads TGTGCCAGCAGCCGGACAGGGTGGAACACTGAAGCTTTCTTT. It is translated as CASSRTGWNTEAFF.

The chain uses TRBV7-9 and TRBJ1-4, with D possibly matching TRBD1 (5 bases). This CDR3 spans 16 amino acids. Germline CDR1 reads SEHNR; CDR2 reads FQNEAQ (reference sequence). V gave up 4 bases and J gave up 2 bases, with 14 bases separating them. CDR3 sequence (DNA): TGTGCCAGCAGCTCAGTATGGTCAGGGACTAATGAAAAACTGTTTTTT. This sequence encodes CASSSVWSGTNEKLFF.

A few counts support this clone. The chain couples TRBV5-5 to TRBJ1-5; D might be TRBD1 (6 bases). Germline CDR1 is SGHKS and CDR2 is YYEKEE (reference sequence). Trimming removed 0 bases from V and 7 bases from J, with 17 bases in between. This CDR3 contains 16 residues. CDR3 in amino acids: CASSLVVARGGQPQHF. CDR3 DNA: TGTGCCAGCAGCTTGGTCGTGGCCAGGGGCGGGCAGCCCCAGCATTTT.

The rearrangement links TRBV11-2 to TRBJ1-5, with D possibly TRBD1 on 5 matching bases. CDR1 and CDR2 from the germline V gene are SGHAT and FQNNGV. Between the trimmed V and J ends, which lost 4 bases and 4 bases, there was a span of 11 bases. The CDR3 is 14 amino acids. The CDR3 sequence: CASSSLSGNQPQHF. The CDR3, as DNA: TGTGCCAGCAGCTCCCTGTCAGGGAATCAGCCCCAGCATTTT.

The CDR3 loop is CAWSISSGNTIYF. The CDR3 DNA sequence: TGTGCCTGGAGTATCAGCTCTGGAAACACCATATATTTT. This sequence joins TRBV30 and TRBJ1-3; D unclear. Germline loops: CDR1 GTSNPN, CDR2 SVGIG (reference sequence). The CDR3 is 13 amino acids. The germline V and J ends were trimmed by 2 bases and 0 bases, with 5 bases remaining between them.

The V and J genes are TRBV5-6 and TRBJ1-2; 9 bases match TRBD1. J lost 7 bases, V lost 10 bases, and 14 bases had no gene match. Germline loops: CDR1 SGHDT, CDR2 YYEEEE. This CDR3 spans 14 amino acids. CDR3 residues: CASRTGVAKVGYTF. The CDR3 coding sequence is TGTGCCTCCCGGACAGGGGTTGCGAAGGTTGGCTACACCTTC.

The CDR3 region has the DNA TGTGCCACCTACAGGGGAGTAGGCACCGGGGAGCTGTTTTTT. Its protein is CATYRGVGTGELFF. The gene calls are TRBV27 and TRBJ2-2, with 7 bases lining up with TRBD1. Looked up from germline, CDR1 is MNHEY and CDR2 is SMNVEV (reference sequence). The V segment lost 10 bases and the J segment 4 bases; nucleotides outside the gene matches: 9. The CDR3 has 14 residues.

This clone was seen a few times. The chain employs TRBV7-9 and TRBJ1-2; TRBD1 aligns across 8 bases. Germline CDR1 and CDR2: SEHNR and FQNEAQ (reference sequence). The trim removed 5 bases at V and 4 bases at J, leaving 3 bases unmatched. This CDR3 is built from 13 residues. The CDR3 nucleotides are TGTGCCAGCAGCCGACAGGGGTTCTATGGCTACACCTTC. Translated: CASSRQGFYGYTF. Variable domain in full (rest from reference TRBV7-9 and TRBJ1-2): DTGVSQNPRHKITKRGQNVTFRCDPISEHNRLYWYRQTLGQGPEFLTYFQNEAQLEKSRLLSDRFSAERPKGSFSTLEIQRTEQGDSAMYLCASSRQGFYGYTFGSGTRLTVV.

This clone was detected once. The chain couples TRBV5-4 to TRBJ2-3; D call uncertain. Trimming pared 4 bases from V and 4 bases from J, leaving 10 bases between. Looked up from germline, CDR1 is SGHNT and CDR2 is YYREEE (reference sequence). The CDR3 is made up of 13 amino acids. CDR3 protein: CASSQVEADTQYF. The CDR3 DNA sequence: TGTGCCAGCAGCCAGGTCGAGGCAGATACGCAGTATTTT.

J is TRBJ1-1 and V is TRBV5-5, with 7 nucleotides matching TRBD1. Germline V gives CDR1 SGHKS, CDR2 YYEKEE (reference sequence). The CDR3 runs 16 residues. J lost 6 bases, V lost 0 bases, and 11 bases had no gene match. CDR3 nucleotides: TGTGCCAGCAGCTTGGAAGACAGGGAAATAGACTCTGAAGCTTTCTTT. Encoded protein: CASSLEDREIDSEAFF.

There are a few counts of this clone. V usage is TRBV27 and J usage is TRBJ1-2; a possible D gene is TRBD1 (5 bases). The V gene lost 3 bases and the J gene lost 4 bases, with 12 bases spanning the gap. CDR1 MNHEY and CDR2 SMNVEV come from the germline V gene (reference sequence). The CDR3 spans 14 residues. DNA of the CDR3: TGTGCCAGCAGTTTGGCCTGGGGGAGCTATGGCTACACCTTC. Protein sequence: CASSLAWGSYGYTF.